Following are 25 T cell receptor beta chains from one sample sequenced in a study of breast tumors, draining lymph nodes, adjacent tissues. Breast cancer patients provided tissue from their axillary draining lymph nodes. TCRdb reprocessed the multiplex PCR reads with MiXCR, giving one entry per CDR3 protein. The table lists fewer than 150,000 distinct CDR3 sequences, over 20% of them singletons. Sequencing was done on a sample of axillary lymph node tissue. All receptors derive from a female donor with breast cancer. Some clones in this sample may be carry-over from other donors' samples.

About this clonotype: Given a much more abundant clone one base away, this may be a read error. The chain recombines TRBV19 with TRBJ1-2; the match to TRBD1 covers 7 bases. With V trimmed by 7 bases and J by 6 bases, 17 bases remained unmatched. Germline V CDR1 and CDR2: LNHDA, SQIVND (reference sequence). The CDR3 length is 16 residues. This chain's CDR3 is CASNPLALGQSNGYTF. Written as DNA, the CDR3 is TGTGCCAGTAACCCCCTCGCCTTGGGACAGTCTAATGGCTACACCTTC.

This clonotype was detected a few times. The chain recombines TRBV28 with TRBJ2-5; TRBD2 matches at 8 bases. V was pared by 1 base and J by 4 bases, with 5 bases of the junction left unmatched. CDR3 length: 15 residues. Germline values: CDR1 MDHEN, CDR2 SYDVKM. The CDR3 bases are TGTGCCAGCAGTTTATCGGGGGGGGGCGCAGAGACCCAGTACTTC. Its protein is CASSLSGGGAETQYF.

This clonotype was recorded at least ten times. This chain connects TRBV10-3 to TRBJ2-7, with D hard to call. Germline CDR1 is ENHRY and CDR2 is SYGVKD. This CDR3 has 14 amino acids. V was cut by 0 bases and J by 4 bases, with 10 bases left in between. CDR3 sequence reads: CAISESAQKYEQYF. CDR3 sequence (DNA): TGTGCCATCAGTGAGTCTGCCCAGAAATACGAGCAGTACTTC.

This clonotype was seen at least ten times. At one end, the junction sequence differs from germline, possibly due to a read error. The chain joins TRBV9 to TRBJ2-1; TRBD1 aligns across 9 bases. Germline CDR1 is SGDLS and CDR2 is YYNGEE. The length of the CDR3 is 14 residues. The CDR3 region has the DNA TGTGCCAGCAGCGTAGAGGGACAGGGAAATGTGCAGTTCTTC. Translating it yields CASSVEGQGNVQFF.

This clonotype has a handful of counts. The gene calls are TRBV30 and TRBJ2-5, with D perhaps matching TRBD2 (6 bases). The CDR3 is made up of 11 amino acids. Trimming stripped 3 bases from V and 5 bases from J, with 7 bases between. CDR1 and CDR2 (germline): GTSNPN, SVGIG (reference sequence). This chain's CDR3 is CAWSRGETQYF. CDR3 bases: TGTGCCTGGAGCCGGGGGGAGACCCAGTACTTC.

This chain uses TRBV7-9 with TRBJ2-1, with a possible D match to TRBD2 (5 bases). Trimming left V 0 bases short and J 0 bases short, with 9 bases between. The length of the CDR3 is 16 residues. CDR1 is SEHNR and CDR2 is FQNEAQ in the germline V gene (reference sequence). In nucleotides, the CDR3 is TGTGCCAGCAGCTTAGCGCCGGGGAGCTCCTACAATGAGCAGTTCTTC. Protein product: CASSLAPGSSYNEQFF.

In its sample, this clonotype was seen many times. This chain joins TRBV20-1 and TRBJ1-2; D unclear. CDR3 size: 13 residues. The V and J ends lost 0 bases and 5 bases respectively, with 10 bases between them. CDR1 and CDR2 from the germline V gene are DFQATT and SNEGSKA (reference sequence). The CDR3 protein is CSAREDRRYGYTF. As DNA, the CDR3 is TGCAGTGCTAGAGAGGACCGGAGATATGGCTACACCTTC.

As for this clonotype: This may be a read error: a much more frequent sequence differs by one nucleotide. The chain combines TRBV9 with TRBJ2-2; D is perhaps TRBD2 (6 bases). Trimming cost V 4 bases and J 0 bases, with 13 bases left between them. Germline CDR1 SGDLS, CDR2 YYNGEE. This CDR3 is built from 16 residues. The CDR3 loop reads CASSPAGTPNTGELFF. CDR3 DNA: TGTGCCAGCAGCCCTGCCGGGACTCCGAACACCGGGGAGCTGTTTTTT. The full variable domain, its missing parts supplied by reference TRBV9 and TRBJ2-2, is DSGVTQTPKHLITATGQRVTLRCSPRSGDLSVYWYQQSLDQGLQFLIQYYNGEERAKGNILERFSAQQFPDLHSELNLSSLELGDSALYFCASSPAGTPNTGELFFGEGSRLTVL.

Notes on this clonotype: A much more abundant neighbour one base away suggests this may be a read error. This chain joins TRBV14 and TRBJ2-2, with D perhaps matching TRBD1 or TRBD2 (6 bases each). From germline, CDR1 is SGHDN and CDR2 FVKESK. The CDR3 covers 15 residues. CDR3 protein: CASRPNRVSTGGLFF. As DNA, the CDR3 is TGTGCCAGCAGACCCAACAGGGTAAGTACCGGGGGGCTGTTTTTT.

Worth noting for this clonotype: A read error may explain this, as a much larger clone is one base away. The CDR3 does not close with the conserved phenylalanine or tryptophan, likely indicating a read error. The chain carries TRBV4-1 and TRBJ1-3, with D unresolved. This CDR3 contains 14 residues. Per the germline V gene, CDR1 is MGHRA and CDR2 is YSYEKL. Trimming pared 1 base from V and 2 bases from J, leaving 6 bases between. CDR3 sequence reads: CASSQGEAGNTIYL. In nucleotides, the CDR3 is TGCGCCAGCAGCCAAGGGGAGGCTGGAAACACCATATATCTT.

This clonotype was seen repeatedly, ten times or more. The chain uses TRBV2 and TRBJ2-2; 14 bases line up with TRBD2. Losses at the gene ends were 3 bases for V and 5 bases for J; bases not matched to a gene: 8. Germline V gives CDR1 SNHLY, CDR2 FYNNEI. The CDR3 extends over 18 amino acids. The CDR3 here is CASSDLGLAGVGTGELFF. CDR3 sequence (DNA): TGTGCCAGCAGTGACCTGGGACTAGCGGGAGTCGGGACCGGGGAGCTGTTTTTT.

This clonotype was detected ten times or more. This chain joins TRBV19 and TRBJ1-2; a weak D match, TRBD1 (5 bases). Germline values: CDR1 LNHDA, CDR2 SQIVND (reference sequence). This CDR3 has 15 residues. Trimming took off 6 bases at V and 2 bases at J, with 16 bases between the two ends. The CDR3 protein is CASRAQRGVNYGYTF. The CDR3 coding sequence is TGTGCCAGTAGGGCCCAGAGGGGAGTAAACTATGGCTACACCTTC.

This clonotype was detected ten times or more. The genes are TRBV15 and TRBJ2-7, with D possibly being TRBD1 or TRBD2 (5 bases each). V shed 0 bases and J shed 3 bases, with 18 bases lying between them. The length of the CDR3 is 17 residues. In germline, CDR1 is LNHNV, CDR2 YYDKDF (reference sequence). The CDR3 bases are TGTGCCACCAGCAGAGATGAAGGGACGTACTACTACTACGAGCAGTACTTC. Translated: CATSRDEGTYYYYEQYF.

With respect to this clonotype: A much larger clonotype is one base distant, so this may be a read error. The genes are TRBV19 and TRBJ2-2; 10 nucleotides align to TRBD2. The germline V gene has CDR1 LNHDA and CDR2 SQIVND (reference sequence). This CDR3 is built from 15 residues. CDR3 in amino acids: CASSIMGLAGEWLSF. CDR3 DNA: TGTGCCAGTAGTATTATGGGCCTAGCGGGAGAATGGCTGTCTTTT.

This clonotype was observed at least ten times. The rearrangement uses TRBV29-1 and TRBJ2-3; TRBD2 might be the D (5 bases). In germline, CDR1 is SQVTM, CDR2 ANQGSEA. V lost 8 bases and J 6 bases, leaving 12 bases between the germline ends. CDR3 length equals 11 residues. In DNA form, the CDR3 reads TGCAGCCCAAGGACTTCGGATACGCAGTATTTT. Translated, it gives CSPRTSDTQYF.

This clonotype was seen many times. This chain uses TRBV20-1 with TRBJ1-2; D unclear. Germline-derived CDR1 and CDR2 are DFQATT and SNEGSKA (reference sequence). This CDR3 region has 13 residues. V lost 2 bases and J lost 4, with 11 bases in between. CDR3 sequence (DNA): TGCAGTGCTAGATGGAGGGAGGCCTATGGCTACACCTTC. Translated, it gives CSARWREAYGYTF.

This clonotype appeared many times. V usage is TRBV12-3 or TRBV12-4 and J usage is TRBJ2-2; D may be TRBD1 or TRBD2 (5 bases each). Deletions cut 5 bases from V and 4 bases from J, with 11 bases between. This CDR3 has 14 amino acids. As DNA, the CDR3 is TGTGCCAGCAGTGGGGATGGGGGCACCGGGGAGCTGTTTTTT. It specifies CASSGDGGTGELFF.

The CDR3 DNA sequence: TGTGCCAGCTCAGATTCCTCCTACAATGAGCAGTTCTTC. It is translated as CASSDSSYNEQFF. The rearrangement links TRBV18 to TRBJ2-1; D unclear. The CDR3 is made up of 13 amino acids. CDR1 and CDR2 (germline): KGHSH, LQKENI. The V gene lost 5 bases and the J gene lost 0 bases, with 5 bases spanning the gap.

This clonotype was counted at least ten times. V is TRBV9 and J is TRBJ2-1, with a possible D match to TRBD2 (5 bases). Trimming left V 9 bases short and J 5 bases short, with 21 bases between. The CDR3 extends over 15 amino acids. Germline V gives CDR1 SGDLS, CDR2 YYNGEE. The DNA of the CDR3 is TGTGCCATCAGAGGGATCACACCCGCGAACAATGAGCAGTTCTTC. Protein product: CAIRGITPANNEQFF.

This clonotype was picked up many times. The chain links TRBV27 to TRBJ2-5, with 7 nucleotides matching TRBD2. This CDR3 is built from 15 residues. With V trimmed by 5 bases and J by 2 bases, 8 bases remained unmatched. The germline V gene has CDR1 MNHEY and CDR2 SMNVEV (reference sequence). CDR3 loop: CASSRGVVGQETQYF. CDR3 bases: TGTGCCAGCAGTCGGGGGGTAGTTGGACAAGAGACCCAGTACTTC.

This clonotype was counted many times. The chain's CDR3 is CSALTLRLGVQETQYF. The CDR3 DNA sequence: TGCAGTGCCCTTACCCTCAGACTTGGAGTACAGGAGACCCAGTACTTC. V usage is TRBV20-1 and J usage is TRBJ2-5; no clear D gene. V was cut by 6 bases and J by 5 bases, with 25 bases left in between. There are 16 residues in the CDR3. From germline, CDR1 is DFQATT and CDR2 SNEGSKA (reference sequence).

The sample holds many counts of this clonotype. This chain connects TRBV5-5 to TRBJ2-3; perhaps D is TRBD1 or TRBD2 (5 bases each). Trimming stripped 4 bases from V and 0 bases from J, with 12 bases between. Germline values: CDR1 SGHKS, CDR2 YYEKEE (reference sequence). The CDR3 spans 15 residues. CDR3 sequence: CASSLGATSTDTQYF. CDR3 nucleotides: TGTGCCAGCAGCCTCGGGGCCACTAGCACAGATACGCAGTATTTT.

This clonotype was detected many times. The chain couples TRBV3-1 to TRBJ2-7; maybe TRBD2 (5 bases). Germline loops: CDR1 LGHDT, CDR2 YNNKEL (reference sequence). Trimming removed 1 base at V and 5 bases at J, with 15 bases between. The CDR3 runs to 15 residues. The CDR3, as DNA: TGTGCCAGCAGCCAAGGAGGACTCCTCTCTAACGAGCAGTACTTC. Protein sequence: CASSQGGLLSNEQYF.

This clonotype was detected many times. This chain uses TRBV19 with TRBJ1-4; 7 nucleotides line up with TRBD1. Per the germline V gene, CDR1 is LNHDA and CDR2 is SQIVND (reference sequence). This CDR3 is built from 18 residues. The junction had 8 bases not matched to a gene; V was cut back by 0 bases and J by 1 base. The CDR3 DNA is TGTGCCAGTAGTATAGAGGGGGACAGACGACGAACTAATGAAAAACTGTTTTTT. It specifies CASSIEGDRRRTNEKLFF.

This clonotype appeared many times. The chain joins TRBV29-1 to TRBJ2-1; 10 nucleotides agree with TRBD2. The trim removed 8 bases at V and 7 bases at J, leaving 11 bases unmatched. Germline CDR1 is SQVTM and CDR2 is ANQGSEA. CDR3 length: 14 amino acids. The CDR3 spells CSPWVAGGLNEQFF. As DNA, the CDR3 is TGCAGCCCTTGGGTAGCGGGGGGCCTGAATGAGCAGTTCTTC.